The 5 T cell receptor beta chains listed next were all sequenced from one sample in a study of shared clonotypes between healthy human individuals. Clones were sequenced by immunoSEQ multiplex PCR, and TCRdb holds only the in-frame ones, with some missing. This sample has millions of clones, with roughly 92% found just once. The sequenced sample consisted of naive CD4+ T cells sorted from blood. Subset indicated: CD45RA+ positively selected. Source of these receptors: a man aged 18 to 29 in good health.

This clone came up once. Other nucleotide sequences in the sample specify the same CDR3. The CDR3 sequence: CASSSGRTQETQYF. CDR3 sequence (DNA): TGCGCCAGCAGCTCGGGACGGACCCAAGAGACCCAGTACTTC. The rearrangement uses TRBV5-1 and TRBJ2-5; D may correspond to TRBD1 or TRBD2 (5 bases each). This CDR3 is 14 amino acids long. From germline, CDR1 is SGHRS and CDR2 YFSETQ. V shed 3 bases and J shed 1 base, with 10 bases lying between them. The entire variable domain, with the rest obtained from reference TRBV5-1 and TRBJ2-5, is as follows: KAGVTQTPRYLIKTRGQQVTLSCSPISGHRSVSWYQQTPGQGLQFLFEYFSETQRNKGNFPGRFSGRQFSNSRSEMNVSTLELGDSALYLCASSSGRTQETQYFGPGTRLLVL.

Concerning this clone: Other DNA sequences in the same sample also yield this CDR3. J is TRBJ2-3 and V is TRBV6-6; no clear D gene. V lost 7 bases, J lost 0 bases, and 5 bases lay in between. The CDR3 contains 12 residues. From germline, CDR1 is MNHNY and CDR2 SVGAGI (reference sequence). For the CDR3, the DNA is TGTGCCAGCACGACCAGCACAGATACGCAGTATTTT. This encodes CASTTSTDTQYF.

This clone has a single count. This chain links TRBV11-2 with TRBJ2-3; tentative D call: TRBD2 (5 bases). This CDR3 is 14 amino acids long. Trimming cost V 11 bases and J 1 base, with 16 bases left between them. The germline V gene encodes CDR1 SGHAT and CDR2 FQNNGV. This CDR3 is CAASGGLGTDTQYF. The CDR3 DNA reads as TGTGCCGCGTCGGGCGGACTCGGCACAGATACGCAGTATTTT.

The chain employs TRBV7-2 and TRBJ2-7, with D unresolved. CDR1 and CDR2 from the germline V gene are SGHTA and FQGNSA. With 7 bases removed from V and 4 bases from J, the gap between germline ends came to 14 bases. This CDR3 region has 13 residues. CDR3 sequence (DNA): TGTGCCAGCACCCCCATCCCCGGTTACGAGCAGTACTTC. This codes for CASTPIPGYEQYF.

The chain has TRBV7-8 and TRBJ2-5, with TRBD1 as a possible D gene (8 bases). CDR1 and CDR2 from the germline V gene are SGHVS and FQNEAQ. CDR3 length: 15 amino acids. Trimming removed 5 bases from V and 2 bases from J, with 15 bases in between. The CDR3 DNA sequence: TGTGCCAGCAGCGCCAGGGGGCGGGGGCAAGAGACCCAGTACTTC. Translation gives CASSARGRGQETQYF.